Shown below are 19 T cell receptor beta chains from a single sample sequenced in a study of CD8 T cells in ankylosing spondylitis. In TCRdb, the 5' RACE reads were re-called with MiXCR into one record per CDR3 protein. The table shows about 140,000 distinct CDR3 sequences, with about 6.7% occurring only once. The specimen was blood, either unsorted or a sorted T cell fraction (not recorded which). Receptor source: a female donor with ankylosing spondylitis or in good health (not recorded which).

This clonotype has a count of ten or more. The rearrangement joins TRBV29-1 to TRBJ1-1; TRBD1 matches at 10 bases. With V trimmed by 5 bases and J by 3 bases, 6 bases remained unmatched. CDR1 and CDR2 (germline): SQVTM, ANQGSEA. The CDR3 is made up of 14 amino acids. The CDR3 DNA reads as TGCAGCGTTCGAGAGGACAGGGGGGACACTGAAGCTTTCTTT. The encoded protein is CSVREDRGDTEAFF.

This clonotype has a count of ten or more. CDR3 sequence (DNA): TGCGCCAGCGGGAAGGGCCCGAGCTCCTACGAGCAGTACTTC. Translating gives CASGKGPSSYEQYF. The rearrangement links TRBV5-1 to TRBJ2-7; D remains ambiguous. Trimming stripped 7 bases from V and 0 bases from J, with 14 bases between. The CDR3 length is 14 residues. Germline loops: CDR1 SGHRS, CDR2 YFSETQ.

This clonotype came up many times. This chain connects TRBV20-1 to TRBJ1-6; possible D gene TRBD1, 5 bases. There are 15 residues in the CDR3. Looked up from germline, CDR1 is DFQATT and CDR2 is SNEGSKA (reference sequence). V was cut by 5 bases and J by 6 bases, with 17 bases left in between. The CDR3 spells CSAADPRVANSPLHF. CDR3 DNA sequence: TGCAGTGCTGCGGACCCCAGGGTGGCTAATTCACCCCTCCACTTT.

There are a few counts of this clonotype. The V and J genes are TRBV11-2 and TRBJ1-2; the D is unclear. Trimming shortened V by 1 base and J by 7 bases, and 13 bases separated the two germline ends. The CDR3 consists of 14 residues. CDR1 and CDR2 from the germline V gene are SGHAT and FQNNGV. CDR3 loop: CASSLVPRAGGYTF. CDR3 coding DNA: TGTGCCAGCAGCTTAGTTCCGAGGGCGGGTGGCTACACCTTC.

This clonotype was detected ten times or more. This chain joins TRBV4-3 and TRBJ1-1, with D unclear. Germline V gene data show CDR1 as LGHNA and CDR2 as YSLEER. Deletions cut 4 bases from V and 1 base from J, with 16 bases between. The CDR3 contains 16 residues. The CDR3 nucleotides are TGCGCCAGCAGCCTCAGAGGGAGGGCGAGGAACACTGAAGCTTTCTTT. It specifies CASSLRGRARNTEAFF.

V usage is TRBV14 and J usage is TRBJ1-6; no reliable D call. The CDR3 runs 14 residues. Deletions cut 3 bases from V and 1 base from J, with 4 bases between. Looked up from germline, CDR1 is SGHDN and CDR2 is FVKESK. The CDR3 nucleotides are TGTGCCAGCAGCCACAGGTCCTATAATTCACCCCTCCACTTT. It codes for CASSHRSYNSPLHF.

This clonotype has just a few counts. This chain connects TRBV6-1 to TRBJ1-1, with 7 bases aligning to TRBD1. The CDR3 spans 14 residues. The V and J ends lost 7 bases and 2 bases, in that order; junction bases with no gene match: 7. Germline assignment: CDR1 MNHNS and CDR2 SASEGT. This CDR3 is CASTHRDRNTEAFF. CDR3 in DNA: TGTGCCAGCACCCACCGGGACAGAAACACTGAAGCTTTCTTT.

This clonotype has a count of ten or more. The chain couples TRBV25-1 to TRBJ1-4; tentatively, D is TRBD1 (5 bases). The V end lost 4 bases, the J end lost 1 base, and 10 bases lay between the germline ends. Germline V CDR1 and CDR2: MGHDK, SYGVNS. CDR3 length equals 15 residues. The chain's CDR3 is CASSVLGGTNEKLFF. CDR3 nucleotides: TGTGCCAGCAGTGTGCTCGGGGGAACTAATGAAAAACTGTTTTTT.

This clonotype has a count of ten or more. The J gene is TRBJ1-6, the V gene TRBV11-2, with D unclear. The V gene's germline CDR1 is SGHAT and CDR2 FQNNGV. The CDR3 is made up of 13 amino acids. Trimming pared 3 bases from V and 7 bases from J, leaving 7 bases between. CDR3 in amino acids: CASSFRLNSPLHF. Written as DNA, the CDR3 is TGTGCCAGCAGCTTCCGCCTCAATTCACCCCTCCACTTT.

This clonotype was picked up many times. The chain joins TRBV12-3 or TRBV12-4 to TRBJ1-2; D is perhaps TRBD1 (6 bases). V shed 5 bases and J shed 1 base, with 14 bases lying between them. This CDR3 contains 15 residues. CDR3 protein: CASSPRDTFNYGYTF. The CDR3 nucleotides read TGTGCCAGCAGTCCCCGGGACACCTTTAACTATGGCTACACCTTC.

This clonotype has only a few counts. The chain joins TRBV18 to TRBJ1-2; no firm D call. Looked up from germline, CDR1 is KGHSH and CDR2 is LQKENI. The V gene lost 1 base and the J gene lost 6 bases, with 18 bases spanning the gap. This CDR3 region has 16 residues. The CDR3 DNA is TGTGCCAGCTCACCACTCCCGGGGAGCACTGCCGATGGCTACACCTTC. Translated, it gives CASSPLPGSTADGYTF.

This clonotype was counted many times. V and J are TRBV20-1 and TRBJ1-5; D is unresolved. The CDR3 runs to 13 residues. Between the trimmed V and J ends, which lost 0 bases and 4 bases, there was a span of 7 bases. Germline V lookup: CDR1 DFQATT, CDR2 SNEGSKA (reference sequence). The CDR3 region is CSARDVGNQPQHF. For the CDR3, the DNA is TGCAGTGCTAGAGATGTCGGGAATCAGCCCCAGCATTTT.

This clonotype was counted at least ten times. V and J are TRBV9 and TRBJ2-1; D gene ambiguous. The V gene lost 0 bases and the J gene lost 5 bases, with 6 bases spanning the gap. The CDR3 has 13 residues. Germline CDR1 SGDLS, CDR2 YYNGEE. CDR3 residues: CASSVGFDNEQFF. The CDR3 nucleotides are TGTGCCAGCAGCGTAGGGTTTGACAATGAGCAGTTCTTC.

CDR3 nucleotides: TGTGCCAGCAGCCGACAGGGGGGAGGTGAGCAGTTCTTC. Translating it yields CASSRQGGGEQFF. This chain joins TRBV7-6 and TRBJ2-1; 9 nucleotides agree with TRBD1. The V gene end was trimmed by 5 bases and the J gene end by 9 bases; junction bases not matched to a gene: 5. Germline V lookup: CDR1 SGHVS, CDR2 FNYEAQ. The CDR3 is 13 residues long. Variable domain in full (rest from reference TRBV7-6 and TRBJ2-1): GAGVSQSPRYKVTKRGQDVALRCDPISGHVSLYWYRQALGQGPEFLTYFNYEAQQDKSGLPNDRFSAERPEGSISTLTIQRTEQRDSAMYRCASSRQGGGEQFFGPGTRLTVL.

As for this clonotype: One end of the junction varies from germline; a read error may be responsible. The genes are TRBV7-2 and TRBJ1-1; 8 bases are shared with TRBD1. Germline V CDR1 and CDR2: SGHTA, FQGNSA. The CDR3 spans 16 residues. CDR3 sequence (DNA): TGCGCCAGCAGCTTAGAAGGAGGGGACAGGAGGAGTGAAGCTTTCTTT. Translated: CASSLEGGDRRSEAFF.

The chain links TRBV2 to TRBJ1-1; the D is unclear. V dropped 11 bases and J dropped 4 bases, with 11 bases sitting between them. CDR3 length equals 11 residues. Germline V gene data show CDR1 as SNHLY and CDR2 as FYNNEI. The DNA of the CDR3 is TGTGCCCCCGAAGAGCGCACTGAAGCTTTCTTT. Translated: CAPEERTEAFF.

This clonotype was observed a handful of times. The rearrangement links TRBV11-2 to TRBJ2-2, with 7 nucleotides matching TRBD2. CDR3 length equals 14 residues. Germline CDR1 SGHAT, CDR2 FQNNGV. V lost 3 bases and J lost 6; bases outside the gene matches: 4. The CDR3 spells CASSLSGKAGELFF. The CDR3 DNA reads TGTGCCAGCAGCTTGAGCGGGAAGGCCGGGGAGCTGTTTTTT.

The table lists this clonotype with a count of one. V is TRBV29-1 and J is TRBJ1-4; 8 bases are a match to TRBD1. The CDR3 totals 15 residues. J lost 8 bases, V lost 0 bases, and 8 bases had no gene match. Germline V gene sequence: CDR1 SQVTM, CDR2 ANQGSEA. CDR3 coding DNA: TGCAGCGTTGAAGATCCGGAACGACAGGGGGAAAAACTGTTTTTT. It translates to CSVEDPERQGEKLFF.

This clonotype was seen ten or more times. V is TRBV2 and J is TRBJ1-5; no definite D call. V was trimmed by 2 bases and J by 12 bases, leaving 17 bases between them. CDR1 and CDR2 from the germline V gene are SNHLY and FYNNEI. The CDR3 length is 14 residues. The DNA for the CDR3 is TGTGCCAGCAGTGAAAAAACTCTTATTTCAAGCCAGCATTTT. As protein: CASSEKTLISSQHF.